This TCR beta chain stems from a study of patients and donors after allogeneic stem cell transplantation (dated by TCRdb to the early 2020s). The CDR3 has 17 amino acids, counting the end cysteine and phenylalanine. Only the CDR3 part of the read is kept: 51 bases, read in frame from the first base. Clipping removes 1 base from V and 0 bases from J, with 5 as the unmatched junction base count. The germline V gene gives CDR1 as SGDLS and CDR2 as YYNGEE. The method behind the library was RT-PCR. The reads were generated on a NextSeq 550. The public sequencing data were trimmed at Q25 with fastp and processed into clonotypes with MiXCR by TCRdb, which kept only in-frame beta chains. Records with the same CDR3 protein are collapsed into one entry carrying the most frequent genes and DNA. The sample table records some 150,000 distinct CDR3 sequences; about a third of these occur just once. The ten largest clones take up about 50% of the sample.

On this clonotype: Its binding antigen is unknown. Base qualities are missing; no much larger clone stands one base away.

The sample was blood, either unsorted or a sorted T cell fraction (not recorded which). This TCR was recovered from a human donor who was either an allogeneic HSCT recipient or a stem cell or donor lymphocyte infusion donor (not recorded which). It is not recorded whose cells these are; they may come from a transplant donor. The receptor chain draws on TRBV9 and TRBJ2-7, and TRBD2 aligns with 12 junction nucleotides. The sequence in DNA is TGTGCCAGCAGCGTACTAGCGGGGGGGTCCAGCTCCTACGAGCAGTACTTC. Its protein product is CASSVLAGGSSSYEQYF. Reference TRBV9 and TRBJ2-7 proteins supply the regions before and after the CDR3; the full variable domain is: DSGVTQTPKHLITATGQRVTLRCSPRSGDLSVYWYQQSLDQGLQFLIQYYNGEERAKGNILERFSAQQFPDLHSELNLSSLELGDSALYFCASSVLAGGSSSYEQYFGPGTRLTVT.